This T cell receptor beta chain originates from a study of blood T cell repertoires in COVID-19. Overall study context: Both acute and convalescent COVID-19 samples were obtained from the United States, Italy and Spain. From T cells, B-cell-depleted T cells, or PBMCs came the material, which was cDNA or gDNA.

This CDR3 is built from 12 residues. V lost 0 bases and J 3 bases, leaving 6 bases between the germline ends. Germline V gene data show CDR1 as GTSNPN and CDR2 as SVGIG (reference sequence). Libraries were prepared by immunoSEQ multiplex PCR; TCRdb keeps only in-frame clonotypes and omits some of them. Of approximately 90,000 clones listed, approximately 88% are singletons. Enrolled during active infection, Seattle patients were then followed longitudinally. The TCR comes from a man aged 60 to 69 with COVID-19, enrolled during active disease. Material for sequencing was peripheral blood. The chain has TRBV30 and TRBJ2-7; D gene unclear. CDR3 in DNA: TGTGCCTGGAGTGTATCTAGCTACGAGCAGTACTTC. Protein: CAWSVSSYEQYF.